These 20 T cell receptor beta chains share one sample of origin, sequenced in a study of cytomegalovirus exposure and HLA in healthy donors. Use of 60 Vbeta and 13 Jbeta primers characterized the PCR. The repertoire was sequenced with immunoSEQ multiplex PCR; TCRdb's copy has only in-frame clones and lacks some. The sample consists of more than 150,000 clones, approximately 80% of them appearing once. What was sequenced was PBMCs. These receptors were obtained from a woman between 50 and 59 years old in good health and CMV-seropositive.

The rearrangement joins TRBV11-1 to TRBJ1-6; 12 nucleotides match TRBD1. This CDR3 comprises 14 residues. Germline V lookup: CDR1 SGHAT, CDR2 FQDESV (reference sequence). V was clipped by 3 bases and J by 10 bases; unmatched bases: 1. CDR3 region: CASSFGTGGSPLHF. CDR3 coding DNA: TGTGCCAGCAGCTTCGGGACAGGGGGCTCACCCCTCCACTTT.

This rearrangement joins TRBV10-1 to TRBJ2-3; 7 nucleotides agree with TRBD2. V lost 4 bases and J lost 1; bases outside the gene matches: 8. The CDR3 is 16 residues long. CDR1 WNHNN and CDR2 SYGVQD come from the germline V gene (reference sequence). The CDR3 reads CASSGTGGYRTDTQYF. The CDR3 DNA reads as TGCGCCAGCAGTGGGACGGGGGGATACCGCACAGATACGCAGTATTTT.

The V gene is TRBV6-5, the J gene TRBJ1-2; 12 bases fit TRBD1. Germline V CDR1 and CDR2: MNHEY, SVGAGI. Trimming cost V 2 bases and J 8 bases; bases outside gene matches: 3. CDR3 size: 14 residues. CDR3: CASSYGTGGQGYTF. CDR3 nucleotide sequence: TGTGCCAGCAGTTACGGGACAGGGGGCCAGGGCTACACCTTC.

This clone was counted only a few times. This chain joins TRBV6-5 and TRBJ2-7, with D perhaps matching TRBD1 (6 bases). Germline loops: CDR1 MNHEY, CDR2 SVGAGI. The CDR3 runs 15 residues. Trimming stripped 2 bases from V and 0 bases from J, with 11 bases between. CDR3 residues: CASSYATGSSYEQYF. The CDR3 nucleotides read TGTGCCAGCAGTTACGCTACAGGGAGCTCCTACGAGCAGTACTTC.

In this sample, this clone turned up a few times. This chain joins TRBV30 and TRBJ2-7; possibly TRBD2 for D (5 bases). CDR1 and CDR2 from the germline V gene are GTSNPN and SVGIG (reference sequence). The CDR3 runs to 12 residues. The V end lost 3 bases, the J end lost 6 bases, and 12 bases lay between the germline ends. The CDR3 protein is CAWSLGAFEQYF. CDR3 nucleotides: TGTGCCTGGAGCTTGGGAGCGTTCGAGCAGTACTTC.

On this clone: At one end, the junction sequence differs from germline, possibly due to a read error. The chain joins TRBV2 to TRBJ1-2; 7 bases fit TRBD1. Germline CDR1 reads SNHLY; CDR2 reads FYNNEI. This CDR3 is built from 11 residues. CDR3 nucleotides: TGTGCCAGCACCAGCAGGGGGAAGGACGCCTTC. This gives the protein CASTSRGKDAF.

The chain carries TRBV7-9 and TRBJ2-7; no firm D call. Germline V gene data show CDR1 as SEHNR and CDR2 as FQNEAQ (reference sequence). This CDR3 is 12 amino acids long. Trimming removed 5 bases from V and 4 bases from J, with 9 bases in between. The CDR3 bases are TGTGCCAGCAGCCCAGATCCTTACGAGCAGTACTTC. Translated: CASSPDPYEQYF.

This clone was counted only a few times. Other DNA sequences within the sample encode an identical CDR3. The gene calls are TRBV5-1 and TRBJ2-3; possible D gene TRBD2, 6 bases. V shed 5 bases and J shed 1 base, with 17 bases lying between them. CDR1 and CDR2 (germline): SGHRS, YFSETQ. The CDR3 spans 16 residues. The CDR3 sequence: CASSLGGGVGTDTQYF. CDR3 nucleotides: TGCGCCAGCAGTCTGGGGGGTGGGGTGGGCACAGATACGCAGTATTTT.

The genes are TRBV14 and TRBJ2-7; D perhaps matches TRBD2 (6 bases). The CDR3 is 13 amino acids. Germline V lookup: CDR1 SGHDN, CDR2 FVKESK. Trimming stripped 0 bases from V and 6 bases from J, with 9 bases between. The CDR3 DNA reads TGTGCCAGCAGCCAAGATTGGAGGGGCGAGCAGTACTTC. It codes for CASSQDWRGEQYF.

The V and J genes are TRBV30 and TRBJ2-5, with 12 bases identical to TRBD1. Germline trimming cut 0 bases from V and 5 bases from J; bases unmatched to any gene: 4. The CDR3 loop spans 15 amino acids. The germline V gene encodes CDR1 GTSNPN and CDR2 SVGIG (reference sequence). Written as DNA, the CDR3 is TGTGCCTGGAGTGTAGGGACAGGGGGCGACGAGACCCAGTACTTC. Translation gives CAWSVGTGGDETQYF.

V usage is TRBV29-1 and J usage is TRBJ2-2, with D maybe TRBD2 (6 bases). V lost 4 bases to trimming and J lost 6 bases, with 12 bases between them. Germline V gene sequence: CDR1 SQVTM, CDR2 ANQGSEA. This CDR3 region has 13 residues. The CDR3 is CSVGLLASGELFF. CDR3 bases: TGCAGCGTTGGGCTACTAGCCTCCGGGGAGCTGTTTTTT.

The CDR3 region is CASSVSGYYNEQFF. The CDR3 nucleotides read TGTGCCAGCAGTGTTTCAGGGTATTACAATGAGCAGTTCTTC. The V call is TRBV6-1, the J call TRBJ2-1, with a possible D match to TRBD1 (5 bases). V shed 4 bases and J shed 4 bases, with 11 bases lying between them. This CDR3 region has 14 residues. CDR1 is MNHNS, CDR2 SASEGT, per germline.

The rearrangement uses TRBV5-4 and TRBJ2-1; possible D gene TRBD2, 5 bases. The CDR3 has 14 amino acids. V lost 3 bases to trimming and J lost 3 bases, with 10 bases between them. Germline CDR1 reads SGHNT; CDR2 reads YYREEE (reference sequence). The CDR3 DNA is TGTGCCAGCAGCTCCGTACTAGACTACAATGAGCAGTTCTTC. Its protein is CASSSVLDYNEQFF.

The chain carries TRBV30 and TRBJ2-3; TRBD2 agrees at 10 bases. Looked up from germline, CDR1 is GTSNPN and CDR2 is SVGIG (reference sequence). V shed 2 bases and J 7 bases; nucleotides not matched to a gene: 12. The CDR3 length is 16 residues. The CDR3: CAWSTIAGGPLHTQYF. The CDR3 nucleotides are TGTGCCTGGAGTACCATAGCGGGGGGACCTCTACATACGCAGTATTTT.

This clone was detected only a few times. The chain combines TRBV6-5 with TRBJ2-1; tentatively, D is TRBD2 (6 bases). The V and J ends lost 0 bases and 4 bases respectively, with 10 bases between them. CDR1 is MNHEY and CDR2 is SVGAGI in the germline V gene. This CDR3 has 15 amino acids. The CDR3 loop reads CASSYSSGPYNEQFF. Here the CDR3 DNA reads TGTGCCAGCAGTTACTCTAGCGGCCCTTACAATGAGCAGTTCTTC.

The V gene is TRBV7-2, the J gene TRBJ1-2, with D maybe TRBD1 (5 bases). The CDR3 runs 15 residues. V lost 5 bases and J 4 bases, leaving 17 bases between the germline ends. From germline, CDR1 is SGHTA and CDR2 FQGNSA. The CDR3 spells CASSPGGRATYGYTF. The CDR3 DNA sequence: TGTGCCAGCAGCCCTGGGGGGAGGGCAACCTATGGCTACACCTTC.

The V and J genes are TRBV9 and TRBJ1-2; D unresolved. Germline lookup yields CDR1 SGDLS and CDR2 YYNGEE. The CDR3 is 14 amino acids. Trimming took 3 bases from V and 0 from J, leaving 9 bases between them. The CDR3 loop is CASSARGPNYGYTF. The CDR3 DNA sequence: TGTGCCAGCAGCGCCCGGGGTCCTAACTATGGCTACACCTTC.

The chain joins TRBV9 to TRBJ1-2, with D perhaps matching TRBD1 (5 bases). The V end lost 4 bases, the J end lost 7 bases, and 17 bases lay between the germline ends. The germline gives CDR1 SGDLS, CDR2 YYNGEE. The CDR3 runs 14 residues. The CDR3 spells CASSPETVYSGYTF. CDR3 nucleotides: TGTGCCAGCAGCCCTGAGACAGTTTATTCTGGCTACACCTTC. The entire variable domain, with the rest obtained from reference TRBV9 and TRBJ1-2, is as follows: DSGVTQTPKHLITATGQRVTLRCSPRSGDLSVYWYQQSLDQGLQFLIQYYNGEERAKGNILERFSAQQFPDLHSELNLSSLELGDSALYFCASSPETVYSGYTFGSGTRLTVV.

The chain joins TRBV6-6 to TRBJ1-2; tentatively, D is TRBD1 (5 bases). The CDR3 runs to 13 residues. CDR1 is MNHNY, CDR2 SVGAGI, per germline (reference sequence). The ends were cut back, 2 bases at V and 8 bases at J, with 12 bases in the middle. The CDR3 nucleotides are TGTGCCAGCAGTTACGGGGGGGTCGGGGGCTACACCTTC. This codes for CASSYGGVGGYTF.

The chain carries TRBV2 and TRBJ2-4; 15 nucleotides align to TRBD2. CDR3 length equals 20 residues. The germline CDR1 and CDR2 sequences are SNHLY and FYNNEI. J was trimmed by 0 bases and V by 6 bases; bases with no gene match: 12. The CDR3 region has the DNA TGTGCCAGCAGGGGACTAGCGGGGGGATTCCCCCCTCTAGCCAAAAACATTCAGTACTTC. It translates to CASRGLAGGFPPLAKNIQYF.